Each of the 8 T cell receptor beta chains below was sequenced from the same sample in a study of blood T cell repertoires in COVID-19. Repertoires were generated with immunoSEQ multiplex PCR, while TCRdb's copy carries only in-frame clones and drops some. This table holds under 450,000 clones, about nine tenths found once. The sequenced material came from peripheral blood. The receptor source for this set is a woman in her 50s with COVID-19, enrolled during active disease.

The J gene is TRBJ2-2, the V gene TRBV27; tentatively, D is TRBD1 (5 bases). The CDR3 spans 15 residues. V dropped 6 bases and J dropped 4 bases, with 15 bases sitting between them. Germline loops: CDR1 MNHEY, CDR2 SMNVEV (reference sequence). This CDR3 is CASRLRDQGTGELFF. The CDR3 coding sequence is TGTGCCAGCAGGCTAAGGGATCAGGGCACCGGGGAGCTGTTTTTT.

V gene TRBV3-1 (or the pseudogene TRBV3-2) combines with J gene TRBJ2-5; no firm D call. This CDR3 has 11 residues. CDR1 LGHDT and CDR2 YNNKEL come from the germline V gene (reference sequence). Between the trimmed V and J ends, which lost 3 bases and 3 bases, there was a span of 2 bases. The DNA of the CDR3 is TGTGCCAGCAGCCACGAAGAGACCCAGTACTTC. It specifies CASSHEETQYF.

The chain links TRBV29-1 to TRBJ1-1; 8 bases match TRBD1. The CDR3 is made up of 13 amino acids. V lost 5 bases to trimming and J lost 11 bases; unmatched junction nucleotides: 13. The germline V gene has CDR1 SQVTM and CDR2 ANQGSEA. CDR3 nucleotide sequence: TGCAGCGTTCGTGGGACAGGCGGGGCGAGTGCTTTCTTT. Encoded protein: CSVRGTGGASAFF.

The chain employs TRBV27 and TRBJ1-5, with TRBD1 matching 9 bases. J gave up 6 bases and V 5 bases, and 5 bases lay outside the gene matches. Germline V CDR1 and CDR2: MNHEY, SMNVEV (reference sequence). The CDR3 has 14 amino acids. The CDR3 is CASSHDRGAQPQHF. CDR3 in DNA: TGTGCCAGCAGTCATGACAGGGGGGCTCAGCCCCAGCATTTT.

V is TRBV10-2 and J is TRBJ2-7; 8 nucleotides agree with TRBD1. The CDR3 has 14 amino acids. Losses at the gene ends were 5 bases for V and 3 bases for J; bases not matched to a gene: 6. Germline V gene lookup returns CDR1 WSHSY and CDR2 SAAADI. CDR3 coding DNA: TGCGCCAGCAGTCCGGACAGGGCTATCTACGAGCAGTACTTC. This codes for CASSPDRAIYEQYF.

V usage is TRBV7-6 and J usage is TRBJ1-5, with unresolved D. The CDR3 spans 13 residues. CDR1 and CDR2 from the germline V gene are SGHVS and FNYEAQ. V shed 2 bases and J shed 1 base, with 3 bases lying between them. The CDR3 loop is CASSLQSNQPQHF. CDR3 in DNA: TGTGCCAGCAGCTTACAGAGCAATCAGCCCCAGCATTTT.

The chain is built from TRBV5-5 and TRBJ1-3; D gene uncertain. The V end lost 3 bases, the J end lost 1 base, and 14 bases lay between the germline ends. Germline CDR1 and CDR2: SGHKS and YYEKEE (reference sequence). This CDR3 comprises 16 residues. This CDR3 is CASSYYTGWSGNTIYF. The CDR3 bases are TGTGCCAGCAGCTACTATACGGGGTGGTCTGGAAACACCATATATTTT.

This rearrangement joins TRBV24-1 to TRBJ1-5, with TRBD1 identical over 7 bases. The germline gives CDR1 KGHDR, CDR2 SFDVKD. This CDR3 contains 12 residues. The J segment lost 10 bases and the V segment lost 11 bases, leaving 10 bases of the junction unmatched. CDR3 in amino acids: CARRQGDHPQHF. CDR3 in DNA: TGTGCCAGACGACAGGGAGACCACCCCCAGCATTTT.